This TCR beta chain emerged from a study of human T cells and chemical hapten exposure. The library tagged each cDNA molecule with unique molecular identifiers. MiXCR was run by TCRdb on the 5' RACE reads, yielding one entry per CDR3 protein. There are approximately 150,000 distinct CDR3 sequences in the sample; approximately 4% occur only once, and over 1.2% lies in the top ten. As for this clonotype: The target antigen is unknown.

Study results and limitations: There was no change with DPC sensitization in TCRs above 1 in 1000 frequency.

Trimming took off 8 bases at V and 2 bases at J, with 9 bases between the two ends. CDR3 length equals 13 residues. Germline V CDR1 and CDR2: MNHEY, SVGEGT. Total RNA came from unfractionated whole blood. The genes are TRBV6-2 or TRBV6-3 and TRBJ2-2, with a tentative D call TRBD2 (5 bases). This TCR was recovered from a female donor in good health. CDR3 DNA sequence: TGTGCCAGCGGCACTAGAAACACCGGGGAGCTGTTTTTT. Encoded protein: CASGTRNTGELFF.